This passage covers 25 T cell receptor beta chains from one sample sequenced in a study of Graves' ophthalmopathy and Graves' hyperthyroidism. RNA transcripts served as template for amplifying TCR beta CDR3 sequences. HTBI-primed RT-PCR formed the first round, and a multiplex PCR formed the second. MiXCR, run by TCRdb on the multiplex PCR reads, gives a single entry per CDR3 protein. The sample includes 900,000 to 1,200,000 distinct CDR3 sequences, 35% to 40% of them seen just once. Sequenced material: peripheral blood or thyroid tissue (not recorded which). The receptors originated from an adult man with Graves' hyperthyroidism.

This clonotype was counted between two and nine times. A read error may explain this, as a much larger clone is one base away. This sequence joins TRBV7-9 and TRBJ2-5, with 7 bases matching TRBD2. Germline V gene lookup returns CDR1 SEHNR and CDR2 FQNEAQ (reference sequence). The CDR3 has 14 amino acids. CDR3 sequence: CASSLDLGRETRYF. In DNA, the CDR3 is TGTGCCAGCAGCCTAGACCTCGGGCGGGAGACCCGGTACTTC.

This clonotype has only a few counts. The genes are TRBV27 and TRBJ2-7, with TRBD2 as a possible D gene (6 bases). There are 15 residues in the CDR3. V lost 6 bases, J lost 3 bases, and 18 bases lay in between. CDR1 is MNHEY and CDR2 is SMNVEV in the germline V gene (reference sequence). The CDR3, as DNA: TGTGCCAGCAGCCCAGCGGGCAGGAGGATCTACGAGCAGTACTTC. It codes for CASSPAGRRIYEQYF.

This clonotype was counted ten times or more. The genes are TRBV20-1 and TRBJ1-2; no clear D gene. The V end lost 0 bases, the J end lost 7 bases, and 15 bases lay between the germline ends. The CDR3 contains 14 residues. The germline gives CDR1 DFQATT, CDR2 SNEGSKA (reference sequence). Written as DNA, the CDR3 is TGCAGTGCTAGAGATCCGACCGGGCCTATTGGCTACACCTTC. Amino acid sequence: CSARDPTGPIGYTF.

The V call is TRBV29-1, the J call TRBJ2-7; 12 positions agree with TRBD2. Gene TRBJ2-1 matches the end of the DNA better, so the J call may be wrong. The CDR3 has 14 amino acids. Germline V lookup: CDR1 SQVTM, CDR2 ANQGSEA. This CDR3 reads CSVERLAGVNEQFF. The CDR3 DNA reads TGCAGCGTTGAGAGACTAGCGGGAGTAAATGAGCAGTTCTTC.

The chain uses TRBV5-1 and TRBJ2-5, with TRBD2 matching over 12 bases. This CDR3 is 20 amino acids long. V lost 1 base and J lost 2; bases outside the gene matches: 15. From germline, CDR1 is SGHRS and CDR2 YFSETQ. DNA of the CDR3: TGCGCCAGCAGCTTGCTGTCCGGGACTAGCGGGCGGATCACGCAAGAGACCCAGTACTTC. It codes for CASSLLSGTSGRITQETQYF.

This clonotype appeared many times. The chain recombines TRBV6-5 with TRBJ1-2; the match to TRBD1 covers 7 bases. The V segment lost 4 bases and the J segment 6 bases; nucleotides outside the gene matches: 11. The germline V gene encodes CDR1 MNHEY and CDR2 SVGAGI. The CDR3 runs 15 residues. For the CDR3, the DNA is TGTGCCAGCAGTTCCAAGGGGGACAGTGTCCATGGCTACACCTTC. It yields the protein CASSSKGDSVHGYTF.

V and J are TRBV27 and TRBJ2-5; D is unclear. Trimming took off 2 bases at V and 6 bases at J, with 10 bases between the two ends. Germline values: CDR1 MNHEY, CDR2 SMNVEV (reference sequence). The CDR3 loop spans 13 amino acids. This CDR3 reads CASSLGRVKTQYF. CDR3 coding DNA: TGTGCCAGCAGTTTAGGAAGGGTGAAGACCCAGTACTTC.

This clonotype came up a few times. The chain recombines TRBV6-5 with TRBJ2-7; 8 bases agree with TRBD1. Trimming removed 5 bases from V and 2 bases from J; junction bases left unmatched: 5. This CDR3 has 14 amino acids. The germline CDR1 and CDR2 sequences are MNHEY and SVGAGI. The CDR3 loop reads CASSAGQVTYEQYF. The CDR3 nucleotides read TGTGCCAGCAGTGCGGGACAGGTCACCTACGAGCAGTACTTC.

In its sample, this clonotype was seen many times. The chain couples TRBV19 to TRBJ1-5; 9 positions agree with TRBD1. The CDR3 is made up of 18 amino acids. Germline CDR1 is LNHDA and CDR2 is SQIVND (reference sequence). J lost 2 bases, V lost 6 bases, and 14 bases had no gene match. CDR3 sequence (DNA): TGTGCCAGTAGATCTATAGTTGGGACAGGGCTGGGCAATCAGCCCCAGCATTTT. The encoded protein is CASRSIVGTGLGNQPQHF.

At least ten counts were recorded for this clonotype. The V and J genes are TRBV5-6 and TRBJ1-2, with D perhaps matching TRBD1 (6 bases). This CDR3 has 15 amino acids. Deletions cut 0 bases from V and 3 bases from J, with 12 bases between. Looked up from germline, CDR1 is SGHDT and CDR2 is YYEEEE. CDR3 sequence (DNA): TGTGCCAGCAGCTTGGTGGACAGTAGCTACTATGGCTACACCTTC. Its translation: CASSLVDSSYYGYTF.

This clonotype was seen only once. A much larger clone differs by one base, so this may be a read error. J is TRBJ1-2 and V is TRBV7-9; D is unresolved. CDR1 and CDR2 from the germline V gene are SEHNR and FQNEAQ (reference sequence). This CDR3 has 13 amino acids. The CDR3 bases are TGTGCCAGCAGCTACCAACAGCCAGGAGGCTACTCCTTC. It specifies CASSYQQPGGYSF. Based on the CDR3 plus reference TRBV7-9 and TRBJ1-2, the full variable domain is DTGVSQNPRHKITKRGQNVTFRCDPISEHNRLYWYRQTLGQGPEFLTYFQNEAQLEKSRLLSDRFSAERPKGSFSTLEIQRTEQGDSAMYLCASSYQQPGGYSFGSGTRLTVV.

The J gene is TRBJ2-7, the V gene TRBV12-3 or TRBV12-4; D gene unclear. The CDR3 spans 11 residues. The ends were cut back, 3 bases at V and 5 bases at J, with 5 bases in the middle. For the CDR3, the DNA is TGTGCCAGCAGTTTTTCAAACGAGCAGTACTTC. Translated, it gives CASSFSNEQYF.

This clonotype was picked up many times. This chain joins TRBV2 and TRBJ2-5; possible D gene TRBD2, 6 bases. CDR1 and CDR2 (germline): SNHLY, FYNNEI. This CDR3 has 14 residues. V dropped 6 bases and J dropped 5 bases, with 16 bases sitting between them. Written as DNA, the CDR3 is TGTGCCAGCAGACGCGGGGTAAACGGGGAGACCCAGTACTTC. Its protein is CASRRGVNGETQYF. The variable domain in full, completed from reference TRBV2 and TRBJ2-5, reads EPEVTQTPSHQVTQMGQEVILRCVPISNHLYFYWYRQILGQKVEFLVSFYNNEISEKSEIFDDQFSVERPDGSNFTLKIRSTKLEDSAMYFCASRRGVNGETQYFGPGTRLLVL.

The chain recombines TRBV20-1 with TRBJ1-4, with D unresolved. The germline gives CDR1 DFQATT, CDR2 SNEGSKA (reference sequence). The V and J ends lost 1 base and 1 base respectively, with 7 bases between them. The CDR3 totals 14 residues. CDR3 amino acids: CSARVGITNEKLFF. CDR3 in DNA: TGCAGTGCTAGAGTCGGGATAACTAATGAAAAACTGTTTTTT.

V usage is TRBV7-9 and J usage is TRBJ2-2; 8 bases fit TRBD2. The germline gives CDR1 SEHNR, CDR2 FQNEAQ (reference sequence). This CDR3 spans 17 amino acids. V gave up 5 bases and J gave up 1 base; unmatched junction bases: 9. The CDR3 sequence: CASSQDLSGRNTGELFF. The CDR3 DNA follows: TGTGCCAGCAGCCAAGATTTAAGCGGGAGGAACACCGGGGAGCTGTTTTTT.

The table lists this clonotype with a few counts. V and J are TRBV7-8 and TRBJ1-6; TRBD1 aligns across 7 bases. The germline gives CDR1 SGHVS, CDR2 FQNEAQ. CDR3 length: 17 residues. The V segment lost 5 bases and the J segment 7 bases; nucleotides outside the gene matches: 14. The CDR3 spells CASSPPLRQGSNSPLHF. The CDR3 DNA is TGTGCCAGCAGCCCACCCCTACGACAGGGAAGCAATTCACCCCTCCACTTT.

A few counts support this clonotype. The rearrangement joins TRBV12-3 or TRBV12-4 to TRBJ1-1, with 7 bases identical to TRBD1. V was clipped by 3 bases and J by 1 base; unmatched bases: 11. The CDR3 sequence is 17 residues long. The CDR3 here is CASSFWQGGIRNTEAFF. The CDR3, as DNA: TGTGCCAGCAGTTTTTGGCAGGGGGGCATTCGGAACACTGAAGCTTTCTTT.

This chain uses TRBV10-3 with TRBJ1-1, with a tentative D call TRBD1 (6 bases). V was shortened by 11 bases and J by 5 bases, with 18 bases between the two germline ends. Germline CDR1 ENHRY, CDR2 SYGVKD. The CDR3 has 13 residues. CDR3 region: CAATAGVETEAFF. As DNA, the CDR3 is TGTGCCGCGACGGCAGGGGTAGAAACTGAAGCTTTCTTT.

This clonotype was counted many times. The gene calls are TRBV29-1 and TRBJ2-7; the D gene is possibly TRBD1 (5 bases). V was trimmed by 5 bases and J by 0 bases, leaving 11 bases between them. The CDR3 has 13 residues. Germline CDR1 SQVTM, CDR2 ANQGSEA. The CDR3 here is CSVLTESSYEQYF. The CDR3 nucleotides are TGCAGCGTTCTGACAGAGAGCTCCTACGAGCAGTACTTC.

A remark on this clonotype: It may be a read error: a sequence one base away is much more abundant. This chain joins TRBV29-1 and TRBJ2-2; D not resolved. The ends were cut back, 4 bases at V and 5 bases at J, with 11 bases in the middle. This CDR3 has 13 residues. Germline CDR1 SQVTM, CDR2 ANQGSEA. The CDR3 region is CSVVLGGTGELFF. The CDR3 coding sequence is TGCAGCGTTGTCCTGGGTGGAACCGGGGAGCTGTTTTTT.

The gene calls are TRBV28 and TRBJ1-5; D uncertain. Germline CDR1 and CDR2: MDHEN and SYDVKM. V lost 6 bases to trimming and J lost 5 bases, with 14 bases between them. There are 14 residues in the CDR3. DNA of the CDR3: TGTGCCAGCAGATACTTCCCGGGAGATCAGCCCCAGCATTTT. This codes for CASRYFPGDQPQHF.

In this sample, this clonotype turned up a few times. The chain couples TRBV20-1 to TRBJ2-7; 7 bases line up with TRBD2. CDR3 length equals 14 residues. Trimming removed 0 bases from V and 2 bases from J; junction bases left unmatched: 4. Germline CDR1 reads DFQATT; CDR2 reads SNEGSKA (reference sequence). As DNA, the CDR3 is TGCAGTGCTAGAGATAAGGGAGGGGCCTACGAGCAGTACTTC. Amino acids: CSARDKGGAYEQYF.

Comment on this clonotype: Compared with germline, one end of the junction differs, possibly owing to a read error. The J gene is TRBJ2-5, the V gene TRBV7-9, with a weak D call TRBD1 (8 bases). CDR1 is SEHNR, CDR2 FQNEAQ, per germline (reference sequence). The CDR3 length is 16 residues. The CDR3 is CASSQDRTGREETQYF. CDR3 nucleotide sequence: TGCGCCAGCAGCCAAGACCGGACAGGGAGGGAGGAGACCCAGTACTTC.

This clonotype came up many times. DNA of the CDR3: TGCGCCAGCAGCTTGTGGTCTACTAACACCGGGGAGCTGTTTTTT. Encoded protein: CASSLWSTNTGELFF. This chain uses TRBV5-1 with TRBJ2-2, with D hard to call. Germline V gene data show CDR1 as SGHRS and CDR2 as YFSETQ. V lost 1 base to trimming and J lost 2 bases, with 9 bases between them. There are 15 residues in the CDR3.

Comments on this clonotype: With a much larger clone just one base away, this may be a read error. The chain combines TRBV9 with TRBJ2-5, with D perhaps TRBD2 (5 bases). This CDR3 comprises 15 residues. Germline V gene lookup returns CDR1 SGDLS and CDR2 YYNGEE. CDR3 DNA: TGTGCCAGCAGCGTACGTGCCGGAGTGGGAGAGGCCCAGTACTTC. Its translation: CASSVRAGVGEAQYF.